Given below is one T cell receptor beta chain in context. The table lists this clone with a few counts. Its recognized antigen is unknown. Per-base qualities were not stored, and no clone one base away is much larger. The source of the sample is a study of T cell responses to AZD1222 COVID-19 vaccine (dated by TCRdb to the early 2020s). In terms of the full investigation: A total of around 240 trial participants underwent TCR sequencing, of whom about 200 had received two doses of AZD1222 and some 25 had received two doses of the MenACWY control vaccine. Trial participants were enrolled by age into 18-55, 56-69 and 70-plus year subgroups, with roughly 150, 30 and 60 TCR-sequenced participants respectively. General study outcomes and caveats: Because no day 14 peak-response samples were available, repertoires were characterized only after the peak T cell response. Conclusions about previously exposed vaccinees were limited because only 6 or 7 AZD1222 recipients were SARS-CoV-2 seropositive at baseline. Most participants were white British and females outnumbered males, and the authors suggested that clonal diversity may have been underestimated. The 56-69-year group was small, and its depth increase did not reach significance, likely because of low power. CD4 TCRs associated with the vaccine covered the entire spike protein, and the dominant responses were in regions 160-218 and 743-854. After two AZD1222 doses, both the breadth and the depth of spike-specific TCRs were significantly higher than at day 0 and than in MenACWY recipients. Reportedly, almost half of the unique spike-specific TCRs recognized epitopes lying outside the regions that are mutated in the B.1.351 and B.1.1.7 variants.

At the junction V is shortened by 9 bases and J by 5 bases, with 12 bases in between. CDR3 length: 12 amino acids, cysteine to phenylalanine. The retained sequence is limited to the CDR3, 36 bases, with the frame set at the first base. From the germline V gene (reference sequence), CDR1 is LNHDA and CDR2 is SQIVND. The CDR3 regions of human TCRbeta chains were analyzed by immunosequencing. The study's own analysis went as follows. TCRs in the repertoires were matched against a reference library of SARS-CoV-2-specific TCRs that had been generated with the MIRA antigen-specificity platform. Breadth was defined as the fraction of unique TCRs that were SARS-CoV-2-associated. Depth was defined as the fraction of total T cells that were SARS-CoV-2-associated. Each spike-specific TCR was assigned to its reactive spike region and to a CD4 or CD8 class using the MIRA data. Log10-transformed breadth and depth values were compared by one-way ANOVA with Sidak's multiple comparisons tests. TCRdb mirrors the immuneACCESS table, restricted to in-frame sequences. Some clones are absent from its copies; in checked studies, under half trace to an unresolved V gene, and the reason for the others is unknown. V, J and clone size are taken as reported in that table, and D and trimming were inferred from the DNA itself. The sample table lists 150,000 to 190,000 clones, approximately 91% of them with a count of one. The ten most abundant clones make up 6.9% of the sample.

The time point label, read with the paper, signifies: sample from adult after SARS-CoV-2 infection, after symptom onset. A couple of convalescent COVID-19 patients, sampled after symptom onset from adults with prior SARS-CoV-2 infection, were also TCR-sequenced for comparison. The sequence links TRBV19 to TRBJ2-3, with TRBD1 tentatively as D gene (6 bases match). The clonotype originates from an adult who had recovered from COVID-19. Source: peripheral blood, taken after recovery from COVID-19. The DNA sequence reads TGTGCCAGCCAGGGGATTCAAGATACGCAGTATTTT. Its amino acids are CASQGIQDTQYF.